The 11 T cell receptor beta chains below all came from one sample that was sequenced in a study of blood T cell repertoires in COVID-19. Sequencing used immunoSEQ multiplex PCR; TCRdb keeps in-frame clones, though not all of them. The sample carries some 250,000 clones, around 88% recorded once. The sequenced material came from PBMCs or T cells enriched from blood (not recorded which). These receptor sequences come from a man aged 40-50 years who had recovered from COVID-19.

This chain joins TRBV7-6 and TRBJ1-2; 9 positions match TRBD1. The CDR3 is 16 amino acids. V shed 5 bases, J shed 6 bases, and the junction held 13 bases outside the gene matches. CDR1 is SGHVS, CDR2 FNYEAQ, per germline. This chain's CDR3 is CASSELGDRARNGYTF. CDR3 sequence (DNA): TGTGCCAGCAGCGAACTGGGGGACAGGGCTCGCAATGGCTACACCTTC.

The rearrangement links TRBV7-9 to TRBJ2-5; 9 nucleotides align to TRBD1. This CDR3 has 13 residues. The germline V gene encodes CDR1 SEHNR and CDR2 FQNEAQ (reference sequence). J was trimmed by 5 bases and V by 4 bases; bases with no gene match: 2. The CDR3 region has the DNA TGTGCCAGCAGCTGGGACAGGGTGGAGACCCAGTACTTC. This sequence encodes CASSWDRVETQYF.

V and J are TRBV5-1 and TRBJ1-6; 9 bases match TRBD1. Trimming cost V 4 bases and J 10 bases; bases outside gene matches: 6. This CDR3 is 14 amino acids long. Germline V lookup: CDR1 SGHRS, CDR2 YFSETQ. In nucleotides, the CDR3 is TGCGCCAGCAGCGTGGGACAGGGATTATCACCCCTCCACTTT. This encodes CASSVGQGLSPLHF.

The rearrangement joins TRBV24-1 to TRBJ2-5, with D perhaps matching TRBD2 (5 bases). The V gene's germline CDR1 is KGHDR and CDR2 SFDVKD. Trimming removed 8 bases at V and 7 bases at J, with 10 bases between. The CDR3 has 11 amino acids. CDR3 sequence (DNA): TGTGCCACCAAGGATCGGGGGACCCAGTACTTC. Protein sequence: CATKDRGTQYF.

Remarks on this clone: A junction boundary mismatches the germline segment, possibly from a read error. The chain couples TRBV6-5 to TRBJ1-2; 9 bases align to TRBD1. The CDR3 totals 15 residues. Per germline, CDR1 MNHEY and CDR2 SVGAGI. The chain's CDR3 is CASTPDRGSNYGYIF. CDR3 sequence (DNA): TGTGCCAGCACCCCGGACAGGGGATCTAACTATGGCTACATCTTC.

The CDR3 protein is CASSYLKDRGRKPQHF. The CDR3, as DNA: TGTGCCAGCAGTTACCTCAAGGACAGGGGGCGGAAGCCCCAGCATTTT. The J gene is TRBJ1-5, the V gene TRBV6-5, with 11 bases fitting TRBD1. Germline CDR1 and CDR2: MNHEY and SVGAGI. The CDR3 consists of 16 residues. J gave up 8 bases and V 2 bases, and 8 bases lay outside the gene matches.

The chain carries TRBV29-1 and TRBJ2-2; D gene ambiguous. Germline loops: CDR1 SQVTM, CDR2 ANQGSEA. There are 16 residues in the CDR3. The ends were cut back, 4 bases at V and 4 bases at J, with 19 bases in the middle. The DNA for the CDR3 is TGCAGCGTTGGTGGTGGTCGTGCACAGAGCACCGGGGAGCTGTTTTTT. Translated: CSVGGGRAQSTGELFF.

The V gene is TRBV27, the J gene TRBJ2-7; TRBD2 aligns across 8 bases. V lost 7 bases, J lost 2 bases, and 13 bases stayed unmatched. The CDR3 extends over 16 amino acids. The V gene's germline CDR1 is MNHEY and CDR2 SMNVEV (reference sequence). The CDR3: CASKSRASGPTYEQYF. DNA for the CDR3: TGTGCCAGCAAATCACGGGCTAGCGGGCCAACCTACGAGCAGTACTTC.

The chain links TRBV11-3 to TRBJ2-7; D not resolved. The V end was cut by 4 bases, the J end by 4 bases, with 11 bases between. The CDR3 spans 13 residues. CDR1 and CDR2 from the germline V gene are SGHNT and YENEEA. The CDR3 DNA is TGTGCCAGCAGCTCACCCCGGTGGTACGAGCAGTACTTC. It yields the protein CASSSPRWYEQYF.

The gene calls are TRBV7-9 and TRBJ2-3; a weak D match, TRBD1 (5 bases). The CDR3 loop spans 16 amino acids. Germline V CDR1 and CDR2: SEHNR, FQNEAQ (reference sequence). V was shortened by 4 bases and J by 0 bases, with 14 bases between the two germline ends. The CDR3 loop is CASSSPDRKSTDTQYF. CDR3 nucleotide sequence: TGTGCCAGCAGCTCGCCCGACAGAAAAAGCACAGATACGCAGTATTTT.

V and J are TRBV29-1 and TRBJ1-1; D gene unclear. V was shortened by 2 bases and J by 0 bases, with 13 bases between the two germline ends. The CDR3 sequence is 15 residues long. Germline V gene sequence: CDR1 SQVTM, CDR2 ANQGSEA. The CDR3 sequence: CSVELNGRLNTEAFF. CDR3 nucleotide sequence: TGCAGCGTTGAATTGAACGGGAGGCTGAACACTGAAGCTTTCTTT.